The 23 T cell receptor beta chains below all came from one sample that was sequenced in a study of blood T cells in healthy people across ages (dated by TCRdb to the mid-2010s). The library was obtained by 5' RACE. The sequencing machine was an Illumina HiSeq 2500. A second PCR of roughly 6 to 11 cycles was run with a J-beta primer mix and a sample-barcoded 5' primer. TCRdb's own reprocessing of the public reads used fastp at Q25 and MiXCR and kept productive beta chains. Identical CDR3 protein sequences are pooled into one entry, listed with their most common genes and DNA. Across this sample there are about 1.8 million distinct CDR3 sequences, with around half seen only once. The ten largest clones take up around 2.1% of the sample. The material sequenced was blood. The source of these receptors is a woman in her thirties or forties in good health.

V usage is TRBV4-1 and J usage is TRBJ2-5; D is ambiguous. Per the germline V gene, CDR1 is MGHRA and CDR2 is YSYEKL. V was shortened by 2 bases and J by 4 bases, with 8 bases between the two germline ends. There are 13 residues in the CDR3. CDR3 protein: CASSQPFAETQYF. CDR3 bases: TGCGCCAGCAGCCAACCGTTCGCAGAGACCCAGTACTTC.

This clonotype turned up a few times. This rearrangement joins TRBV29-1 to TRBJ2-7; TRBD2 matches 10 bases. The CDR3 totals 15 residues. V was pared by 0 bases and J by 3 bases, with 5 bases of the junction left unmatched. CDR1 and CDR2 from the germline V gene are SQVTM and ANQGSEA. CDR3 loop: CSVEEPASGGYEQYF. The CDR3 coding sequence is TGCAGCGTTGAAGAACCCGCTAGCGGGGGCTACGAGCAGTACTTC.

The chain carries TRBV7-2 and TRBJ2-4; 12 bases map to TRBD2. The assigned J gene may be wrong: the sequence end matches TRBJ2-7 better. The CDR3 runs to 15 residues. Germline CDR1 SGHTA, CDR2 FQGNSA. In nucleotides, the CDR3 is TGTGCCAGCAGCGCCGGACTAGCGGGGCGGTACGAGCAGTACTTC. It specifies CASSAGLAGRYEQYF.

V gene TRBV4-3 combines with J gene TRBJ1-2; D remains unclear. V was clipped by 4 bases and J by 5 bases, with 14 bases between them. The V gene's germline CDR1 is LGHNA and CDR2 YSLEER. There are 14 residues in the CDR3. Here the CDR3 DNA reads TGCGCCAGCAGCCCTCGTGACGGACCATATGGCTACACCTTC. As protein: CASSPRDGPYGYTF.

This chain joins TRBV2 and TRBJ2-1; D remains unclear. Germline CDR1 and CDR2: SNHLY and FYNNEI. Between the trimmed V and J ends, which lost 10 bases and 0 bases, there was a span of 16 bases. This CDR3 is built from 15 residues. The CDR3 here is CATAGGDSSYNEQFF. The CDR3 region has the DNA TGTGCCACCGCAGGTGGGGATAGCTCCTACAATGAGCAGTTCTTC.

This clonotype has just a few counts. The CDR3: CAIGGGVQETQYF. As DNA, the CDR3 is TGTGCCATCGGCGGGGGGGTCCAAGAGACCCAGTACTTC. V usage is TRBV10-3 and J usage is TRBJ2-5, with 9 bases lining up with TRBD2. The junction had 2 bases not matched to a gene; V was cut back by 8 bases and J by 1 base. Looked up from germline, CDR1 is ENHRY and CDR2 is SYGVKD. This CDR3 is built from 13 residues.

V gene TRBV6-5 combines with J gene TRBJ1-1, with 11 nucleotides matching TRBD1. V lost 4 bases, J lost 2 bases, and 6 bases stayed unmatched. Germline CDR1 and CDR2: MNHEY and SVGAGI. CDR3 length: 16 amino acids. CDR3: CASSCRGQGGNTEAFF. The CDR3 nucleotides are TGTGCCAGCAGTTGCAGGGGACAGGGGGGAAACACTGAAGCTTTCTTT.

With regard to this clonotype: A read error may produce the germline difference seen at one junction end. This CDR3 reads CAGSQVGTSGTDTQYF. The CDR3, as DNA: TGTGCCGGCAGCCAAGTGGGGACTAGCGGCACAGATACGCAGTATTTT. The chain is built from TRBV4-2 and TRBJ2-3; 10 nucleotides line up with TRBD2. Germline CDR1 LGHNA, CDR2 YNFKEQ. The length of the CDR3 is 16 residues.

The V and J genes are TRBV2 and TRBJ2-1; 8 nucleotides agree with TRBD2. The length of the CDR3 is 17 residues. With 3 bases clipped from V and 8 bases from J, the junction kept 15 bases outside the gene matches. In germline, CDR1 is SNHLY, CDR2 FYNNEI. The CDR3 region has the DNA TGTGCCAGCAGTGATCCGAGAACGGGACTAGTAAGCCATGAGCAGTTCTTC. Protein product: CASSDPRTGLVSHEQFF.

This chain links TRBV4-3 with TRBJ2-5; D might be TRBD2 (7 bases). CDR3 length: 15 amino acids. The ends were cut back, 4 bases at V and 5 bases at J, with 17 bases in the middle. Germline CDR1 is LGHNA and CDR2 is YSLEER. CDR3 in amino acids: CASSRAIGGRETQYF. DNA for the CDR3: TGCGCCAGCAGCCGAGCCATCGGGGGGCGGGAGACCCAGTACTTC.

V usage is TRBV20-1 and J usage is TRBJ2-4; D remains ambiguous. This CDR3 region has 14 residues. Germline V lookup: CDR1 DFQATT, CDR2 SNEGSKA (reference sequence). V lost 2 bases, J lost 3 bases, and 11 bases lay in between. The CDR3 reads CSARTRAVKNIQYF. DNA of the CDR3: TGCAGTGCTAGAACAAGGGCTGTCAAAAACATTCAGTACTTC.

V is TRBV4-1 and J is TRBJ1-2, with D hard to call. The CDR3 contains 13 residues. Per the germline V gene, CDR1 is MGHRA and CDR2 is YSYEKL. V lost 4 bases and J lost 1, with 7 bases in between. The CDR3, as DNA: TGCGCCAGCAGCCGTCCTAATAACTATGGCTACACCTTC. This gives the protein CASSRPNNYGYTF.

This clonotype has a single count. The chain employs TRBV6-2 or TRBV6-3 and TRBJ2-3; 10 nucleotides align to TRBD2. This CDR3 has 15 amino acids. The J segment lost 5 bases and the V segment lost 6 bases, leaving 8 bases of the junction unmatched. The germline V gene encodes CDR1 MNHEY and CDR2 SVGEGT. CDR3 in amino acids: CASRPRLAGGDTQYF. As DNA, the CDR3 is TGTGCCAGCAGGCCTCGACTAGCGGGCGGAGATACGCAGTATTTT.

CDR3 in DNA: TGTGCCAGCAGCGTAAGGGGGGGGCAGGGTGTCGATGAGCAGTACTTC. This codes for CASSVRGGQGVDEQYF. The genes are TRBV9 and TRBJ2-7; D is perhaps TRBD2 (7 bases). This CDR3 has 16 amino acids. The V and J ends lost 1 base and 7 bases respectively, with 21 bases between them. Looked up from germline, CDR1 is SGDLS and CDR2 is YYNGEE.

This sequence joins TRBV25-1 and TRBJ1-2, with unresolved D. The germline V and J ends were trimmed by 5 bases and 0 bases, with 10 bases remaining between them. From germline, CDR1 is MGHDK and CDR2 SYGVNS. CDR3 length equals 14 residues. The CDR3 DNA is TGTGCCAGCAGTAGGGCAGACGCTAACTATGGCTACACCTTC. Residues: CASSRADANYGYTF.

V and J are TRBV6-5 and TRBJ1-5; tentative D call: TRBD1 (5 bases). This CDR3 has 16 amino acids. V lost 4 bases, J lost 2 bases, and 15 bases lay in between. Germline CDR1 MNHEY, CDR2 SVGAGI. The DNA for the CDR3 is TGTGCCAGCAGTTTCTCAGGGCCGAGGGGCAATCAGCCCCAGCATTTT. Amino acids: CASSFSGPRGNQPQHF.

The chain couples TRBV7-2 to TRBJ2-5, with D perhaps TRBD1 (6 bases). The J call may be faulty, since TRBJ2-7 better matches the DNA end. This CDR3 has 15 residues. Germline V lookup: CDR1 SGHTA, CDR2 FQGNSA. CDR3 loop: CASSFGRGEAGEQYF. DNA for the CDR3: TGTGCCAGCAGCTTCGGCAGGGGTGAGGCGGGCGAGCAGTACTTC.

This clonotype was seen only a few times. The chain is built from TRBV25-1 and TRBJ2-7; D may be TRBD1 or TRBD2 (5 bases each). V lost 2 bases, J lost 3 bases, and 29 bases lay in between. CDR1 and CDR2 from the germline V gene are MGHDK and SYGVNS. CDR3 length: 20 residues. The CDR3 loop reads CASSESVGRISLGDHYEQYF. The DNA for the CDR3 is TGTGCCAGCAGTGAAAGCGTCGGCAGGATCTCCCTTGGGGACCACTACGAGCAGTACTTC.

J is TRBJ2-5 and V is TRBV6-6, with D possibly being TRBD2 (6 bases). Trimming shortened V by 6 bases and J by 1 base, and 18 bases separated the two germline ends. The CDR3 extends over 16 amino acids. Germline-derived CDR1 and CDR2 are MNHNY and SVGAGI (reference sequence). The CDR3 coding sequence is TGTGCCAGCAGCAACATTCGAGGGACTCTCCAAGAGACCCAGTACTTC. Translating gives CASSNIRGTLQETQYF.

This clonotype was detected only a few times. CDR3 nucleotide sequence: TGTGCCAGCAGTACGGCGTCGAGGGGGTCAGATACGCAGTATTTT. This sequence encodes CASSTASRGSDTQYF. The chain links TRBV12-3 or TRBV12-4 to TRBJ2-3, with D tentatively TRBD1 (6 bases). CDR3 length: 15 amino acids. Trimming removed 5 bases from V and 4 bases from J, with 16 bases in between.

This clonotype was seen a handful of times. This chain links TRBV20-1 with TRBJ1-6; the D gene is possibly TRBD1 (5 bases). Trimming cost V 1 base and J 13 bases, with 17 bases left between them. CDR1 DFQATT and CDR2 SNEGSKA come from the germline V gene (reference sequence). The CDR3 sequence is 14 residues long. The CDR3 protein is CSARAGLQSIPLHF. The DNA of the CDR3 is TGCAGTGCTAGAGCGGGACTGCAAAGTATCCCCCTCCACTTT.

This chain connects TRBV2 to TRBJ2-2, with D perhaps matching TRBD1 (6 bases). This CDR3 is built from 17 residues. V was cut by 5 bases and J by 4 bases, with 20 bases left in between. Germline CDR1 SNHLY, CDR2 FYNNEI. DNA of the CDR3: TGTGCCAGCAGTCACCTGCGGACAGAGATTTTCACCGGGGAGCTGTTTTTT. Its protein is CASSHLRTEIFTGELFF.

The genes are TRBV6-5 and TRBJ1-2; no clear D gene. CDR1 and CDR2 from the germline V gene are MNHEY and SVGAGI. The germline V and J ends were trimmed by 2 bases and 2 bases, with 12 bases remaining between them. The CDR3 length is 15 residues. The CDR3 is CASSYEGMGNYGYTF. The CDR3 DNA sequence: TGTGCCAGCAGTTACGAGGGAATGGGCAACTATGGCTACACCTTC.